This T cell receptor (beta chain) was documented in a study of identical twins. To note about this clonotype: Its antigen is as yet unknown.

Trimming took off 6 bases at V and 6 bases at J, with 20 bases between the two ends. The CDR3 consists of 16 residues. General study results and limits: Invariant cells of the MAIT and iNKT types might have partly distorted the zero-insertion analyses. Excess sharing by twins proved weaker in beta out-of-frame sequences. Its conclusions, products of cross-sectional statistical analysis, did not come from following the same donors.

Unique molecular identifiers were present on the cDNA, and a universal primer site came from template switching. TCRdb ran MiXCR on the 5' RACE reads and lists one entry per CDR3 protein. The table lists a few hundred thousand distinct CDR3 sequences, 7.5% to 10% of them singletons, with approximately 3.2% in the top ten. The sample was also reused in another study, on yellow fever vaccine responses in identical twins.

This TCR was recovered from a woman younger than 35 in good health. Sequencing was performed on PBMCs. The chain combines TRBV12-3 or TRBV12-4 with TRBJ2-2; D may match TRBD1 or TRBD2 (7 bases each). The CDR3 loop is CASSLGRGRTAGELFF. In DNA, the CDR3 is TGTGCCAGCAGCCTAGGGAGGGGGCGCACCGCCGGGGAGCTGTTTTTT.